This is a list of T cell receptor beta chains from one sample in a study of PD-1 blockade in classical Hodgkin lymphoma. Sequencing used immunoSEQ multiplex PCR; TCRdb keeps in-frame clones, though not all of them. The table has tens of thousands of clones, around four fifths seen once. The sample in question was peripheral blood mononuclear cells (PBMCs), obtained before the second cycle of nivolumab. The source is a human donor with classical Hodgkin lymphoma. Both conserved end residues are trimmed from each CDR3. The D gene is left open where the match is weak.

v_call	d_call	cdr3_aa
TRBV29-1	.	SVWFTEAF
TRBV30	.	AWSPGPGELF
TRBV9	.	ASSVASGWAYEQY
TRBV21-1	.	ASRGSIAQQRKNIQY
TRBV9	.	ASGDLLV
TRBV19	.	ASTSGGNTIY
TRBV7-2	TRBD2	ASSFWTSGGETQY
TRBV7-6	TRBD1	ASSLQGAGYEQY
TRBV19	.	ASSPLITSTDTQY
TRBV30	.	AWSFQGIHEQF
TRBV30	TRBD1	AWKGAQLAKNIQY
TRBV27	TRBD1	ASSKRTGFEAF
TRBV19	.	ASSASRSYNEQF
TRBV9	TRBD2	ASSSRLAPSTDTQY
TRBV19	TRBD1	ASRVTDRGPNQPQH
TRBV6-5	.	ASSSHYEQY
TRBV27	.	ASSGREKLF
TRBV30	.	AWSVGRNTEAF
TRBV11-3	.	ASSFDWAMGTEAF
TRBV19	TRBD1	ASQDIGDRRWGYT
TRBV21-1	.	ASSKRFGAPNEKLF
TRBV27	TRBD1	ASAGTGWGYGYT
TRBV4-1	.	ASSQEGQGRVKNIQY
TRBV9	.	ASSVGGLGISEKLF
TRBV28	TRBD2	ASRRPGLVFYEQY
TRBV6-1	TRBD1	ASSVRTRDRGIGGYT
TRBV6-1	.	ASTPGRMNTEAF
TRBV11-2	.	ASSFREGYGYT
TRBV21-1	.	ASSKNPRDIKPQH
TRBV6-1	.	ASSAGHAYGYT
TRBV2	TRBD1	ASLDRSNQPQH
TRBV6-5	.	ASSYGGNQPQH
TRBV11-1	.	ASSSLGHHFSYNEQF
TRBV5-4	TRBD2	ASSLDLAEETQY
TRBV25-1	TRBD2	ASSRPSGSRNQETQY
TRBV4-1	.	ASSLPDGVGEQY
TRBV18	.	ASSPIGGETQY
TRBV4-1	.	ASSLDPFATNEKLF
TRBV19	.	ASSIVAAPYNEQF
TRBV9	TRBD1	ASSVSTRGNQETQY
TRBV7-6	.	ASSPGNRVNYGYT
TRBV5-4	.	ASSLGLFRTLHNQPQH
TRBV5-4	TRBD2	ASSSGLGLDTDTQY
TRBV2	TRBD2	ASSDGTSGVEQY
TRBV19	.	ASSIVRGAYEQY
TRBV5-1	.	ASSLGVETEAF
TRBV19	.	ASSHNFNEQF
TRBV5-1	TRBD1	ASKAQTGRGTEAF
TRBV23-1	.	AKIQGISSYNEQF
TRBV27	TRBD1	ASSSRTGKSATYEQY
TRBV30	.	AWSVRGAGYT
TRBV6-5	TRBD1	ASTMTGFGTEAF
TRBV11-1	.	ASSQTGVSYEQY
TRBV10-3	.	AISESPNAGSPLGEQY
TRBV12-5	TRBD2	ASGLVLIQGLAGVGDNEQF